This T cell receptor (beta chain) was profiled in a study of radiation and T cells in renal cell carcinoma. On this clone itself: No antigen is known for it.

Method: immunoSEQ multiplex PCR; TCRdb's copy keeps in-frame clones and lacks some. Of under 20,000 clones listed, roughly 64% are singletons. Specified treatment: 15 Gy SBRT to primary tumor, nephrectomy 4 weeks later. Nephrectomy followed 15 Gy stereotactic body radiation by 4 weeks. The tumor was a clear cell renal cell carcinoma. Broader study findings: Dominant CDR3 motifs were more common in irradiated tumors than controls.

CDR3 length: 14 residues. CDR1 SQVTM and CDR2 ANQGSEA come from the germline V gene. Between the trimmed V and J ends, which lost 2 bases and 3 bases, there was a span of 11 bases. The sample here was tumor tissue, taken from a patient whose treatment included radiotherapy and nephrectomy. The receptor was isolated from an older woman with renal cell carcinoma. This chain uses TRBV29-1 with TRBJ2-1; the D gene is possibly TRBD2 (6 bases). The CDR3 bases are TGCAGCGTTGAACGGCTAGCGTTCTACAATGAGCAGTTCTTC. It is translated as CSVERLAFYNEQFF.